Shown below are 24 T cell receptor beta chains from a single sample sequenced in a study of blood T cell repertoires in COVID-19. Generated by immunoSEQ multiplex PCR, the TCRdb table keeps only in-frame clones and is missing some. The sample lists around 310,000 clones; around 89% were seen once. The specimen was peripheral blood. These TCRs come from a woman aged 40 to 50 with COVID-19, enrolled during active disease.

The chain recombines TRBV19 with TRBJ2-7; the D gene is possibly TRBD2 (6 bases). Germline V gene sequence: CDR1 LNHDA, CDR2 SQIVND (reference sequence). This CDR3 has 15 amino acids. V lost 3 bases and J lost 1, with 13 bases in between. The CDR3 nucleotides read TGTGCCAGTAGTATCCGCGGCAGCGGGTCCTACGAGCAGTACTTC. Protein sequence: CASSIRGSGSYEQYF.

V and J are TRBV4-1 and TRBJ2-1, with 7 bases identical to TRBD1. V was pared by 2 bases and J by 2 bases, with 3 bases of the junction left unmatched. This CDR3 spans 15 amino acids. Per the germline V gene, CDR1 is MGHRA and CDR2 is YSYEKL. The CDR3: CASSQNTGAYNEQFF. The CDR3 DNA reads as TGCGCCAGCAGCCAAAACACAGGGGCCTACAATGAGCAGTTCTTC.

This chain connects TRBV28 to TRBJ1-4; 7 nucleotides line up with TRBD1. This CDR3 has 15 amino acids. CDR1 and CDR2 (germline): MDHEN, SYDVKM. The V and J ends lost 2 bases and 6 bases, in that order; junction bases with no gene match: 6. DNA of the CDR3: TGTGCCAGCAGTTTAGGAGGGGGCGCTTATGAAAAACTGTTTTTT. Translating it yields CASSLGGGAYEKLFF.

The chain recombines TRBV6-5 with TRBJ2-5; D perhaps matches TRBD1 (6 bases). The CDR3 sequence is 13 residues long. The V end lost 6 bases, the J end lost 5 bases, and 13 bases lay between the germline ends. CDR1 is MNHEY, CDR2 SVGAGI, per germline. CDR3 sequence: CASRSWGQETQYF. CDR3 nucleotides: TGTGCCAGCAGATCTTGGGGGCAGGAGACCCAGTACTTC.

DNA of the CDR3: TGTGCCAGTAGTATTTTAGCAATGGACACTGAAGCTTTCTTT. Amino acid sequence: CASSILAMDTEAFF. V and J are TRBV19 and TRBJ1-1; D not resolved. Trimming pared 3 bases from V and 3 bases from J, leaving 11 bases between. The CDR3 has 14 amino acids. CDR1 and CDR2 from the germline V gene are LNHDA and SQIVND (reference sequence). The variable domain in full, completed from reference TRBV19 and TRBJ1-1, reads DGGITQSPKYLFRKEGQNVTLSCEQNLNHDAMYWYRQDPGQGLRLIYYSQIVNDFQKGDIAEGYSVSREKKESFPLTVTSAQKNPTAFYLCASSILAMDTEAFFGQGTRLTVV.

This chain joins TRBV28 and TRBJ2-2; the D is unclear. The ends were cut back, 2 bases at V and 1 base at J, with 11 bases in the middle. The CDR3 contains 16 residues. Germline CDR1 MDHEN, CDR2 SYDVKM. Written as DNA, the CDR3 is TGTGCCAGCAGTTTAGGTGGGTCGGGGAACACCGGGGAGCTGTTTTTT. Translating it yields CASSLGGSGNTGELFF.

The chain joins TRBV9 to TRBJ1-1, with 7 nucleotides matching TRBD1. V trimming: 0 bases; J trimming: 4 bases; junction bases outside the gene matches: 9. There are 16 residues in the CDR3. Germline V gene sequence: CDR1 SGDLS, CDR2 YYNGEE. This chain's CDR3 is CASSVGAGGLSTEAFF. For the CDR3, the DNA is TGTGCCAGCAGCGTAGGAGCAGGGGGTTTATCCACTGAAGCTTTCTTT. Full variable domain (rest looked up from reference TRBV9 and TRBJ1-1): DSGVTQTPKHLITATGQRVTLRCSPRSGDLSVYWYQQSLDQGLQFLIQYYNGEERAKGNILERFSAQQFPDLHSELNLSSLELGDSALYFCASSVGAGGLSTEAFFGQGTRLTVV.

The CDR3 sequence is CASSPRGGSTDTQYF. The CDR3, as DNA: TGTGCCAGCAGCCCCCGCGGGGGTAGCACAGATACGCAGTATTTT. The chain recombines TRBV7-9 with TRBJ2-3; the match to TRBD2 covers 7 bases. This CDR3 comprises 15 residues. Germline-derived CDR1 and CDR2 are SEHNR and FQNEAQ (reference sequence). The junction had 5 bases not matched to a gene; V was cut back by 5 bases and J by 0 bases.

The chain recombines TRBV3-1 (or the pseudogene TRBV3-2) with TRBJ1-1; D ambiguous. This CDR3 has 13 amino acids. Germline V gives CDR1 LGHDT, CDR2 YNNKEL (reference sequence). The V end lost 0 bases, the J end lost 6 bases, and 8 bases lay between the germline ends. The CDR3 spells CASSQEMAAEAFF. DNA for the CDR3: TGTGCCAGCAGCCAAGAGATGGCCGCTGAAGCTTTCTTT.

CDR3 loop: CASGLVGYEQYF. CDR3 coding DNA: TGTGCCAGCGGACTAGTGGGCTACGAGCAGTACTTC. V is TRBV18 and J is TRBJ2-7; 7 bases are shared with TRBD2. Germline V gives CDR1 KGHSH, CDR2 LQKENI. V shed 8 bases, J shed 3 bases, and the junction held 4 bases outside the gene matches. This CDR3 contains 12 residues.

The chain employs TRBV7-3 and TRBJ2-2; D ambiguous. The CDR3 length is 16 residues. The germline V gene has CDR1 SGHTA and CDR2 FQGTGA. V was clipped by 2 bases and J by 0 bases, with 10 bases between them. The CDR3 region has the DNA TGTGCCAGCAGCTTAGTGGCAGGTTCGAACACCGGGGAGCTGTTTTTT. Translation: CASSLVAGSNTGELFF.

The rearrangement links TRBV18 to TRBJ1-4; D not certain. Germline CDR1 KGHSH, CDR2 LQKENI. The ends were cut back, 2 bases at V and 0 bases at J, with 10 bases in the middle. The CDR3 is 16 amino acids. CDR3 sequence: CASSPGLGATNEKLFF. The CDR3 DNA reads as TGTGCCAGCTCACCAGGACTGGGAGCAACTAATGAAAAACTGTTTTTT. Based on the CDR3 plus reference TRBV18 and TRBJ1-4, the full variable domain is NAGVMQNPRHLVRRRGQEARLRCSPMKGHSHVYWYRQLPEEGLKFMVYLQKENIIDESGMPKERFSAEFPKEGPSILRIQQVVRGDSAAYFCASSPGLGATNEKLFFGSGTQLSVL.

V and J are TRBV27 and TRBJ1-4; 8 bases agree with TRBD1. V dropped 7 bases and J dropped 8; count of bases not matched to a gene: 12. Germline V gives CDR1 MNHEY, CDR2 SMNVEV (reference sequence). The CDR3 sequence is 15 residues long. The CDR3 DNA is TGTGCCAGCAAGAAACAGGGGGTATCTGGGGAAAAACTGTTTTTT. Its translation: CASKKQGVSGEKLFF.

This chain joins TRBV30 and TRBJ2-2; TRBD1 is a possible D gene (7 bases). The CDR3 spans 14 residues. V lost 2 bases and J lost 6, with 13 bases in between. Germline values: CDR1 GTSNPN, CDR2 SVGIG (reference sequence). CDR3 loop: CAWSSPGGPGELFF. The CDR3 coding sequence is TGTGCCTGGAGTTCCCCAGGGGGGCCCGGGGAGCTGTTTTTT.

This clone was counted between two and nine times. V usage is TRBV28 and J usage is TRBJ1-1; 7 bases fit TRBD1. Germline trimming cut 7 bases from V and 0 bases from J; bases unmatched to any gene: 8. Germline V gives CDR1 MDHEN, CDR2 SYDVKM. This CDR3 comprises 15 residues. The CDR3 spells CASKERGRLNTEAFF. DNA of the CDR3: TGTGCCAGCAAGGAGAGGGGGCGGTTGAACACTGAAGCTTTCTTT.

The V gene is TRBV14, the J gene TRBJ1-1; 7 nucleotides agree with TRBD1. The CDR3 has 15 amino acids. Germline-derived CDR1 and CDR2 are SGHDN and FVKESK. V was pared by 1 base and J by 7 bases, with 9 bases of the junction left unmatched. The CDR3 sequence is CASSQGQGLRGEAFF. The CDR3 DNA is TGTGCCAGCAGCCAAGGACAGGGCCTACGGGGTGAAGCTTTCTTT.

The chain joins TRBV5-6 to TRBJ2-7, with 7 bases aligning to TRBD1. Germline CDR1 is SGHDT and CDR2 is YYEEEE. The trim removed 3 bases at V and 2 bases at J, leaving 5 bases unmatched. The CDR3 has 14 residues. CDR3 sequence: CASSWGTVTYEQYF. The CDR3 DNA is TGTGCCAGCAGCTGGGGGACAGTCACCTACGAGCAGTACTTC.

This clone was counted once. The V and J genes are TRBV29-1 and TRBJ1-1; TRBD1 is a possible D gene (5 bases). The V and J ends lost 8 bases and 3 bases respectively, with 16 bases between them. The CDR3 consists of 13 residues. Germline V CDR1 and CDR2: SQVTM, ANQGSEA. CDR3 nucleotides: TGCAGCCCGATGCCCTTAGGGGACACTGAAGCTTTCTTT. It codes for CSPMPLGDTEAFF.

The chain employs TRBV7-2 and TRBJ1-2; D is unresolved. Trimming took off 6 bases at V and 9 bases at J, with 20 bases between the two ends. Per germline, CDR1 SGHTA and CDR2 FQGNSA. The CDR3 is made up of 14 amino acids. The CDR3 loop is CASRLSPLSESYTF. The CDR3 nucleotides are TGTGCCAGCAGGCTTTCGCCCCTCTCCGAGAGCTACACCTTC.

The chain joins TRBV27 to TRBJ2-1; D may be TRBD1 (5 bases). V shed 4 bases and J shed 0 bases, with 16 bases lying between them. Germline V lookup: CDR1 MNHEY, CDR2 SMNVEV (reference sequence). The CDR3 totals 17 residues. CDR3 bases: TGTGCCAGCAGTTCCCTCCCCGCCGACAGCTCCTACAATGAGCAGTTCTTC. Protein product: CASSSLPADSSYNEQFF.

This rearrangement joins TRBV2 to TRBJ1-4; the D gene is possibly TRBD1 (6 bases). There are 15 residues in the CDR3. Per the germline V gene, CDR1 is SNHLY and CDR2 is FYNNEI. The germline V and J ends were trimmed by 6 bases and 0 bases, with 11 bases remaining between them. Written as DNA, the CDR3 is TGTGCCAGCAGAGCCGGACAGTCAACTAATGAAAAACTGTTTTTT. Translating it yields CASRAGQSTNEKLFF.

This clone was seen only once. This sequence joins TRBV6-4 and TRBJ1-5; 8 positions agree with TRBD1. The CDR3 spans 13 residues. The germline V gene has CDR1 MRHNA and CDR2 SNTAGT. V shed 8 bases and J 4 bases; nucleotides not matched to a gene: 4. The CDR3 here is CASARTGNQPQHF. The CDR3 DNA reads as TGTGCCAGCGCCAGGACAGGGAATCAGCCCCAGCATTTT.

The J gene is TRBJ1-1, the V gene TRBV28; D possibly corresponds to TRBD1 (6 bases). Germline CDR1 MDHEN, CDR2 SYDVKM. The CDR3 sequence is 17 residues long. With 1 base removed from V and 3 bases from J, the gap between germline ends came to 18 bases. This CDR3 is CASSLSQRTVRDTEAFF. CDR3 sequence (DNA): TGTGCCAGCAGTTTATCCCAACGGACAGTCCGGGACACTGAAGCTTTCTTT.

CDR3 loop: CASSTGDIQPQHF. The CDR3 DNA is TGTGCCAGTAGTACGGGGGATATTCAGCCCCAGCATTTT. This chain joins TRBV19 and TRBJ1-5; tentative D call: TRBD1 (5 bases). With 4 bases removed from V and 6 bases from J, the gap between germline ends came to 10 bases. The CDR3 extends over 13 amino acids. The germline CDR1 and CDR2 sequences are LNHDA and SQIVND (reference sequence).